Sequencing of this TCR beta chain was carried out in a study of shared clonotypes between healthy human individuals. Findings and limits, study-wide: The study generally estimated greater richness for naive than memory subsets.

Germline V gene data show CDR1 as SGHTA and CDR2 as FQGNSA. This CDR3 contains 18 residues. The V end lost 5 bases, the J end lost 6 bases, and 26 bases lay between the germline ends. Points on this clone: Its antigen is unidentified.

Profiled with immunoSEQ multiplex PCR; TCRdb holds only in-frame clones, not every one. The table lists around 1.6 million clones, 95% to 99% of them singletons. Sequencing was carried out using naive CD4+ T cells sorted from blood. Subset: CD45RA+ positively selected. This clonotype originated in a man aged 25 to 45 in good health. The V call is TRBV7-2, the J call TRBJ1-5; D perhaps matches TRBD1 (6 bases). In nucleotides, the CDR3 is TGTGCCAGCAGCCGCCAAACAAGCAGGTCGGGGGCGGTTCAGCCCCAGCATTTT. Protein product: CASSRQTSRSGAVQPQHF.